This T cell receptor beta chain is from a study of somatic mutations in cytotoxic T cells in rheumatoid arthritis. Profiling relied on immunoSEQ multiplex PCR, and the TCRdb table lists in-frame clones only, not all of them. The repertoire holds about 7,000 clones, with roughly 60% as singletons. In this sample, this clone turned up a few times. J was trimmed by 7 bases and V by 5 bases; bases with no gene match: 14. Germline V CDR1 and CDR2: SGHTA, FQGNSA. This CDR3 comprises 16 residues. The receptor's source is a woman in her forties in good health. J is TRBJ2-1 and V is TRBV7-2; TRBD2 agrees at 7 bases. Sequences were obtained from CD8+ T cells sorted from blood. CDR3 nucleotide sequence: TGTGCCAGCAGCCACGTCCCCGGGACTATACGTAATGAGCAGTTCTTC. This gives the protein CASSHVPGTIRNEQFF. The full variable domain, rest sourced from reference TRBV7-2 and TRBJ2-1, is GAGVSQSPSNKVTEKGKDVELRCDPISGHTALYWYRQSLGQGLEFLIYFQGNSAPDKSGLPSDRFSAERTGGSVSTLTIQRTQQEDSAVYLCASSHVPGTIRNEQFFGPGTRLTVL.